Sequencing of this T cell receptor beta chain was carried out in a study of regulatory T cells in long-lasting Graves disease. General observations from the study: Peripheral blood was the sole material, not thyroid tissue. TRBV28, TRBJ1-2 and TRBJ2-5 were favored in persistent disease.

Time point given: persistent/refractory GD, antithyroid drugs over 5 years with positive TRAb. TCR sequences were obtained from RNA taken from PBMCs. By American Thyroid Association guidelines, Graves' disease was diagnosed in the cohort. iRepertoire HTBI primers and Arm-PCR of CDR3 regions built TCR beta libraries. TCRdb reprocessed the multiplex PCR reads via MiXCR and lists one record per CDR3 protein. The sample has 600,000 to 800,000 distinct CDR3 sequences, 30% seen once. The CDR3 extends over 12 amino acids. V lost 5 bases and J 5 bases, leaving 10 bases between the germline ends. Regarding this clonotype: Its specificity is not known.

The sample in question was peripheral blood mononuclear cells (PBMCs), obtained when the disease was refractory, from a patient treated with antithyroid drugs. This TCR was sampled from a female donor with Graves disease. The genes are TRBV12-3 or TRBV12-4 and TRBJ2-7, with D unclear. In nucleotides, the CDR3 is TGTGCCAGCAGTCTCAGACTGGACGAGCAGTACTTC. Amino acid sequence: CASSLRLDEQYF.